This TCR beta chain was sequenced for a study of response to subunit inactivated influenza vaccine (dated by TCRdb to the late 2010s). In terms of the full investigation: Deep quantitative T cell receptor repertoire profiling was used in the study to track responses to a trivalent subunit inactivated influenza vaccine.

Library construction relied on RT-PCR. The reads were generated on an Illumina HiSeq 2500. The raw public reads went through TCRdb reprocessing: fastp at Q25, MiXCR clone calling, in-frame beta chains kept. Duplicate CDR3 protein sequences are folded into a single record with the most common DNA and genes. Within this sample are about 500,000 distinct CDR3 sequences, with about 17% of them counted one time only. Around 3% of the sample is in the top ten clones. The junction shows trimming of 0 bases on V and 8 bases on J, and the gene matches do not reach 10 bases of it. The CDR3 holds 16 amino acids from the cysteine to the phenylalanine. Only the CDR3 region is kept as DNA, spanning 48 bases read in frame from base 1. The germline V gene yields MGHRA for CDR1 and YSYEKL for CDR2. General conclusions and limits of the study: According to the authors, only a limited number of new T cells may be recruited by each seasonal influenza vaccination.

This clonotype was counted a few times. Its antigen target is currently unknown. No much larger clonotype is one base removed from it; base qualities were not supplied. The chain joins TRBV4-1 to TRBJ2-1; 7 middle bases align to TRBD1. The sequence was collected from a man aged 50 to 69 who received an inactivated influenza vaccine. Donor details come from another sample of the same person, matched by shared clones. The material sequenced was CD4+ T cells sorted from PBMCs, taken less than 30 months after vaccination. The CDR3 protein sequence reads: CASSQDDRANGYEQFF. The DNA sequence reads TGCGCCAGCAGCCAAGATGACAGGGCAAACGGCTATGAGCAGTTCTTC.